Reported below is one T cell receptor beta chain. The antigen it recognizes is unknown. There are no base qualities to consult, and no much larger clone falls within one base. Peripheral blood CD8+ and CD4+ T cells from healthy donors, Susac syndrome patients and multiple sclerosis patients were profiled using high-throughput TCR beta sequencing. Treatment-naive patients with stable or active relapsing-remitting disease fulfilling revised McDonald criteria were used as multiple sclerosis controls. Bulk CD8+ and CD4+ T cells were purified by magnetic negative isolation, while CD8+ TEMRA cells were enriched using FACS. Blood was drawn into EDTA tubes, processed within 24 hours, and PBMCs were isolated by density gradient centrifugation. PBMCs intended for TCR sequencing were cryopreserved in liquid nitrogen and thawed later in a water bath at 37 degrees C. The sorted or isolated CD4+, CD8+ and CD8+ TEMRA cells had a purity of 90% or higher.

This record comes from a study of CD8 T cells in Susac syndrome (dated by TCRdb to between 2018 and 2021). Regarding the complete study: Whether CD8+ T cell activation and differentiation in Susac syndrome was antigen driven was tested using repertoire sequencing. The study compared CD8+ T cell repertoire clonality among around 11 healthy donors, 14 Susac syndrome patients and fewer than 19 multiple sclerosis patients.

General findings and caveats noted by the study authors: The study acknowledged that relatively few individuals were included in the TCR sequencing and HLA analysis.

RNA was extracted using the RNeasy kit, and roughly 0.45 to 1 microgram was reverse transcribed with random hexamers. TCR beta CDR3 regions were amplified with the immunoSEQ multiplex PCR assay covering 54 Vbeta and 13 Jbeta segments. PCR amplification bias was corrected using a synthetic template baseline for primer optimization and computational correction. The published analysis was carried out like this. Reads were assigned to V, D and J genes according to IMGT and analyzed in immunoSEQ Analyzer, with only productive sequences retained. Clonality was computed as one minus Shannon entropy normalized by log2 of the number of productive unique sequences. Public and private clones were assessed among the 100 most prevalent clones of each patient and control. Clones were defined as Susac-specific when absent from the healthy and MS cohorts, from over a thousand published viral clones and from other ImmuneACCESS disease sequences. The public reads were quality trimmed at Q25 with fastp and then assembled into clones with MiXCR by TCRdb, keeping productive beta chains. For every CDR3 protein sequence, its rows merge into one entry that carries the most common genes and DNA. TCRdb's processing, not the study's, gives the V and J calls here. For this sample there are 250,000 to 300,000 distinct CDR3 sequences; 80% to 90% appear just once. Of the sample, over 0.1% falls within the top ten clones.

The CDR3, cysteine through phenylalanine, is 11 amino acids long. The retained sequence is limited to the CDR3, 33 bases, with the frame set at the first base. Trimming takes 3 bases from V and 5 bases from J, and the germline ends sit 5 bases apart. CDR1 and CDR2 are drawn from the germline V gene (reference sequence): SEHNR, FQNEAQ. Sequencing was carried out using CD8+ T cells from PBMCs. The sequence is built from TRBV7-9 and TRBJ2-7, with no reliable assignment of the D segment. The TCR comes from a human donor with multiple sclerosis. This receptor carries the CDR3 CASSFGNEQYF. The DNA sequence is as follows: TGTGCCAGCAGCTTTGGTAACGAGCAGTACTTC.